This T cell receptor (beta chain) was identified in a study of cytomegalovirus exposure and HLA in healthy donors. Study findings and constraints: Most TCR beta V segments were productive about 87% or about 30% of the time in an earlier analysis. After further analysis at a later stage, 15,000 to 20,000 TCR beta sequences were associated with HLA alleles at 0.05 false discovery rate. Per published accounts, TCR beta sequences correctly predicted the HLA-A and HLA-B alleles of most subjects.

With respect to this clone: Antigen specificity is unknown.

The V gene's germline CDR1 is LGHNA and CDR2 YNFKEQ. Trimming pared 3 bases from V and 0 bases from J, leaving 18 bases between. The length of the CDR3 is 17 residues. Amplification used 60 Vbeta primers and 13 Jbeta primers. Profiling relied on immunoSEQ multiplex PCR, and the TCRdb table lists in-frame clones only, not all of them. The table includes roughly 99,000 clones, approximately 84% detected once. V is TRBV4-2 and J is TRBJ2-7, with D possibly being TRBD2 (6 bases). The TCR sequence derives from a man aged 25-45 years in good health and CMV-seronegative. The sequenced material came from PBMCs. The CDR3 sequence is CASSQGPAGSSSYEQYF. CDR3 nucleotide sequence: TGTGCCAGCAGCCAGGGTCCGGCGGGGTCTAGCTCCTACGAGCAGTACTTC.